The rows below give T cell receptor beta chains drawn from one sample of a study of T cells in Graves' hyperthyroidism and ophthalmopathy. TCRdb fed the multiplex PCR reads into MiXCR, producing one record per CDR3 protein. This table has about 250,000 distinct CDR3 sequences, roughly 22% appearing once. Input material: blood. The source is a man aged 25 to 40 with Graves' ophthalmopathy. Each CDR3 is given with its conserved first and last residue. A D gene is named only where the DNA matches it firmly. Some rows mark clone size as missing; the rest say once, few, many or name a class of expanded clone.

D gene	V gene	clone size	J gene	CDR3 DNA	CDR3 protein
TRBD2	TRBV14	many	TRBJ2-1	TGTGCCAGCAGCCAAGACAGAGGACTAGCGGGAGTGCGTGAGCAGTTCTTC	CASSQDRGLAGVREQFF
NA	TRBV7-9	few	TRBJ2-1	TGTGCCAGCAGCTTAAGGACGGGCAATGAGCAGTTCTTC	CASSLRTGNEQFF
NA	TRBV6-1	few	TRBJ1-1	TGTGCCAGCAGTGCTTCATTACGGGGGAACACTGAAGCTTTCTTT	CASSASLRGNTEAFF
TRBD1	TRBV5-1	many	TRBJ2-1	TGCGCCAGCAGCCCCCAGCCCGGTTGGACAGGGAAAGGCAATGAGCAGTTCTTC	CASSPQPGWTGKGNEQFF
TRBD2	TRBV7-8	many	TRBJ2-1	TGTGCCAGCAGCTTATTAGGACTAGCGGAAGACAGTGAGCAGTTCTTC	CASSLLGLAEDSEQFF
NA	TRBV20-1	many	TRBJ2-7	TGCAGTGCTAGTGGCAGGCGCTCCTACGAGCAGTACTTC	CSASGRRSYEQYF
TRBD1	TRBV11-2	many	TRBJ1-1	TGTGCCAGCAGCCGGCGGACAGGGCGGGGGCACACTGAAGCTTTCTTT	CASSRRTGRGHTEAFF
NA	TRBV20-1	many	TRBJ2-7	TGCAGTGCTCATCACCTAGGGCAGCTCTACGAGCAGTACTTC	CSAHHLGQLYEQYF
NA	TRBV19	NA	TRBJ1-5	TGTGCCAGTAGTATACGGGGGGACAATCAGCCCCAGCATTTT	CASSIRGDNQPQHF
NA	TRBV2	many	TRBJ1-5	TGTGCCAGCAGTCGTATCGGCGGCCCCACCTACAATCAGCCCCAGCATTTT	CASSRIGGPTYNQPQHF
TRBD1	TRBV20-1	many	TRBJ2-1	TGCAGTGTCCCGGGACAGGGCTACAATGAGCAGTTCTTC	CSVPGQGYNEQFF